Presented here are 21 T cell receptor beta chains from one specimen sequenced in a study of CD8 T cells in ankylosing spondylitis. Study-level points and caveats: There was a TCR beta motif, made of several highly homologous variants, that appeared characteristic of ankylosing spondylitis blood.

TCRdb reprocessed the 5' RACE reads via MiXCR and lists one record per CDR3 protein. The table records 800,000 to 900,000 distinct CDR3 sequences, about 10% of them present only once. These TCRs are of unknown antigen specificity. The material sequenced was blood, either unsorted or a sorted T cell fraction (not recorded which). These receptors originate from a male donor with ankylosing spondylitis.

This clonotype was counted only a few times. The chain carries TRBV5-1 and TRBJ1-1; possible D gene TRBD1, 5 bases. Germline CDR1 and CDR2: SGHRS and YFSETQ. The CDR3 sequence is 15 residues long. V dropped 0 bases and J dropped 1 base, with 10 bases sitting between them. In nucleotides, the CDR3 is TGCGCCAGCAGCTTGGATGACAGCCGGAACACTGAAGCTTTCTTT. It codes for CASSLDDSRNTEAFF.

This clonotype was observed a handful of times. The gene calls are TRBV5-1 and TRBJ2-1, with unresolved D. CDR1 is SGHRS and CDR2 is YFSETQ in the germline V gene. Deletions cut 6 bases from V and 0 bases from J, with 10 bases between. CDR3 length equals 14 residues. The CDR3 coding sequence is TGCGCCAGCACGATGGACCTCTCCTACAATGAGCAGTTCTTC. It yields the protein CASTMDLSYNEQFF.

The sample holds a few counts of this clonotype. The chain recombines TRBV20-1 with TRBJ1-1; D might be TRBD1 (6 bases). Germline CDR1 DFQATT, CDR2 SNEGSKA (reference sequence). The CDR3 totals 11 residues. The germline V and J ends were trimmed by 6 bases and 5 bases, with 10 bases remaining between them. CDR3 sequence: CSASGVTEAFF. CDR3 in DNA: TGCAGTGCCTCAGGGGTTACTGAAGCTTTCTTT.

This clonotype was counted at least ten times. The CDR3: CASSPGQGNTGELFF. CDR3 DNA: TGTGCCAGCAGTCCAGGACAGGGGAACACCGGGGAGCTGTTTTTT. This sequence joins TRBV7-9 and TRBJ2-2, with 8 nucleotides matching TRBD1. The CDR3 extends over 15 amino acids. With 6 bases clipped from V and 1 base from J, the junction kept 4 bases outside the gene matches. Germline CDR1 SEHNR, CDR2 FQNEAQ (reference sequence). Combining the CDR3 with reference TRBV7-9 and TRBJ2-2 gives the whole variable domain DTGVSQNPRHKITKRGQNVTFRCDPISEHNRLYWYRQTLGQGPEFLTYFQNEAQLEKSRLLSDRFSAERPKGSFSTLEIQRTEQGDSAMYLCASSPGQGNTGELFFGEGSRLTVL.

This clonotype was counted at least ten times. The chain has TRBV5-6 and TRBJ2-1; a possible D gene is TRBD1 (5 bases). Germline V CDR1 and CDR2: SGHDT, YYEEEE. This CDR3 region has 13 residues. Trimming pared 4 bases from V and 7 bases from J, leaving 12 bases between. The CDR3 bases are TGTGCCAGCAGCCCGGGCAGGGCAAATGAGCAGTTCTTC. It specifies CASSPGRANEQFF.

This clonotype was counted a few times. Written as DNA, the CDR3 is TGCAGTGCTATACCATTAGGGGAAGAGACCCAGTACTTC. Its translation: CSAIPLGEETQYF. The chain recombines TRBV20-1 with TRBJ2-5; possibly TRBD1 for D (5 bases). The CDR3 totals 13 residues. CDR1 DFQATT and CDR2 SNEGSKA come from the germline V gene (reference sequence). The V gene lost 4 bases and the J gene lost 3 bases, with 12 bases spanning the gap.

The J gene is TRBJ2-5, the V gene TRBV5-5; D not resolved. This CDR3 is 14 amino acids long. Germline V CDR1 and CDR2: SGHKS, YYEKEE (reference sequence). V was trimmed by 4 bases and J by 1 base, leaving 11 bases between them. The chain's CDR3 is CASSPYPSQETQYF. In DNA, the CDR3 is TGTGCCAGCAGCCCCTACCCATCCCAAGAGACCCAGTACTTC.

The chain combines TRBV7-9 with TRBJ2-7; TRBD2 aligns across 11 bases. Germline loops: CDR1 SEHNR, CDR2 FQNEAQ (reference sequence). This CDR3 is built from 14 residues. The V gene end was trimmed by 5 bases and the J gene end by 5 bases; junction bases not matched to a gene: 5. The CDR3 is CASSALAGGNEQYF. The CDR3 DNA reads as TGTGCCAGCAGCGCATTAGCGGGGGGGAACGAGCAGTACTTC.

In this sample, this clonotype turned up many times. The J gene is TRBJ2-3, the V gene TRBV5-1; no clear D gene. V lost 7 bases to trimming and J lost 1 base, with 16 bases between them. The CDR3 sequence is 15 residues long. Germline loops: CDR1 SGHRS, CDR2 YFSETQ. The DNA of the CDR3 is TGCGCCAGCTCCGGAGAAGGGTTCGGCACAGATACGCAGTATTTT. This translates into CASSGEGFGTDTQYF.

This clonotype was picked up a small number of times. This chain uses TRBV20-1 with TRBJ2-7; D is ambiguous. Germline V lookup: CDR1 DFQATT, CDR2 SNEGSKA (reference sequence). The CDR3 is 14 residues long. Trimming pared 3 bases from V and 0 bases from J, leaving 12 bases between. The CDR3: CSARTPLASYEQYF. Here the CDR3 DNA reads TGCAGTGCTAGGACCCCGCTTGCCTCCTACGAGCAGTACTTC.

This clonotype showed up many times. The chain is built from TRBV11-2 and TRBJ1-4, with 9 bases matching TRBD1. The length of the CDR3 is 18 residues. V shed 3 bases, J shed 2 bases, and the junction held 10 bases outside the gene matches. In germline, CDR1 is SGHAT, CDR2 FQNNGV. CDR3 in DNA: TGTGCCAGCAGCTTGGGATTTACAGGGGGCAGCACTAATGAAAAACTGTTTTTT. Amino acid sequence: CASSLGFTGGSTNEKLFF.

This clonotype turned up a few times. V and J are TRBV19 and TRBJ2-7; either TRBD1 or TRBD2 may fit D (5 bases each). Trimming shortened V by 5 bases and J by 6 bases, and 8 bases separated the two germline ends. Germline CDR1 LNHDA, CDR2 SQIVND (reference sequence). The CDR3 has 11 residues. CDR3 coding DNA: TGTGCCAGTAGTTGGGACCTCGAGCAGTACTTC. Translated, it gives CASSWDLEQYF.

As to this clonotype: A much larger clone differs by one base, so this may be a read error. The chain has TRBV12-3 or TRBV12-4 and TRBJ2-3; the D is unclear. The CDR3 runs to 12 residues. The chain's CDR3 is CSSSPLGTAQYF. The CDR3 region has the DNA TGTTCCAGCAGCCCTTTGGGCACTGCGCAGTATTTT.

This clonotype was detected a few times. The chain joins TRBV4-2 to TRBJ2-7, with no clear D. The germline V gene has CDR1 LGHNA and CDR2 YNFKEQ. V gave up 6 bases and J gave up 3 bases, with 18 bases separating them. CDR3 size: 15 residues. CDR3 in DNA: TGTGCCAGCAGTCTTGGTTTCGGATTAAACTACGAGCAGTACTTC. As protein: CASSLGFGLNYEQYF.

This clonotype occurred a few times. The gene calls are TRBV4-3 and TRBJ2-2; 9 bases fit TRBD2. The length of the CDR3 is 20 residues. V gave up 0 bases and J gave up 0 bases; unmatched junction bases: 11. Germline V lookup: CDR1 LGHNA, CDR2 YSLEER. CDR3 amino acids: CASSQDLWGSGGPNTGELFF. The CDR3 DNA follows: TGCGCCAGCAGCCAAGATCTATGGGGTAGCGGGGGCCCGAACACCGGGGAGCTGTTTTTT.

This clonotype has a handful of counts. The rearrangement uses TRBV30 and TRBJ2-7, with TRBD1 as a possible D gene (6 bases). Germline values: CDR1 GTSNPN, CDR2 SVGIG (reference sequence). The V end was cut by 1 base, the J end by 6 bases, with 13 bases between. The CDR3 is 13 residues long. CDR3 sequence reads: CAWSENRAGEQYF. CDR3 DNA sequence: TGTGCCTGGAGTGAGAACAGGGCTGGCGAGCAGTACTTC.

This clonotype appeared many times. This chain connects TRBV10-3 to TRBJ1-3, with D unresolved. Germline V gene lookup returns CDR1 ENHRY and CDR2 SYGVKD. The germline V and J ends were trimmed by 3 bases and 0 bases, with 6 bases remaining between them. The CDR3 has 14 amino acids. The CDR3 sequence: CAISEQNSGNTIYF. Written as DNA, the CDR3 is TGTGCCATCAGTGAACAGAACTCTGGAAACACCATATATTTT.

The rearrangement joins TRBV10-3 to TRBJ1-5; maybe TRBD1 (6 bases). Germline CDR1 is ENHRY and CDR2 is SYGVKD. This CDR3 comprises 14 residues. V dropped 4 bases and J dropped 7 bases, with 14 bases sitting between them. The CDR3 loop is CAISGVYDRQPQHF. In DNA form, the CDR3 reads TGTGCCATCAGTGGGGTCTATGACAGGCAGCCCCAGCATTTT.

The chain is built from TRBV10-3 and TRBJ2-3; tentatively, D is TRBD1 (7 bases). This CDR3 has 15 amino acids. The germline CDR1 and CDR2 sequences are ENHRY and SYGVKD. V dropped 4 bases and J dropped 4 bases, with 15 bases sitting between them. In DNA form, the CDR3 reads TGTGCCATCAGTGTGCGGGACAGTATTTCAGATACGCAGTATTTT. Translation: CAISVRDSISDTQYF.

The CDR3 protein is CATSVRGGEQYF. In nucleotides, the CDR3 is TGTGCCACCAGTGTGCGAGGAGGCGAGCAGTACTTC. The J gene is TRBJ2-7, the V gene TRBV24-1; TRBD2 might be the D (5 bases). Trimming left V 5 bases short and J 6 bases short, with 10 bases between. CDR3 length: 12 amino acids. The germline CDR1 and CDR2 sequences are KGHDR and SFDVKD.

The chain carries TRBV6-5 and TRBJ2-1, with a possible D match to TRBD1 (6 bases). With 7 bases removed from V and 3 bases from J, the gap between germline ends came to 22 bases. Germline CDR1 reads MNHEY; CDR2 reads SVGAGI. The CDR3 is 17 residues long. The CDR3 nucleotides read TGTGCCAGCAATTTCAAACAGGGTTTGACGGGCTACAATGAGCAGTTCTTC. This encodes CASNFKQGLTGYNEQFF.